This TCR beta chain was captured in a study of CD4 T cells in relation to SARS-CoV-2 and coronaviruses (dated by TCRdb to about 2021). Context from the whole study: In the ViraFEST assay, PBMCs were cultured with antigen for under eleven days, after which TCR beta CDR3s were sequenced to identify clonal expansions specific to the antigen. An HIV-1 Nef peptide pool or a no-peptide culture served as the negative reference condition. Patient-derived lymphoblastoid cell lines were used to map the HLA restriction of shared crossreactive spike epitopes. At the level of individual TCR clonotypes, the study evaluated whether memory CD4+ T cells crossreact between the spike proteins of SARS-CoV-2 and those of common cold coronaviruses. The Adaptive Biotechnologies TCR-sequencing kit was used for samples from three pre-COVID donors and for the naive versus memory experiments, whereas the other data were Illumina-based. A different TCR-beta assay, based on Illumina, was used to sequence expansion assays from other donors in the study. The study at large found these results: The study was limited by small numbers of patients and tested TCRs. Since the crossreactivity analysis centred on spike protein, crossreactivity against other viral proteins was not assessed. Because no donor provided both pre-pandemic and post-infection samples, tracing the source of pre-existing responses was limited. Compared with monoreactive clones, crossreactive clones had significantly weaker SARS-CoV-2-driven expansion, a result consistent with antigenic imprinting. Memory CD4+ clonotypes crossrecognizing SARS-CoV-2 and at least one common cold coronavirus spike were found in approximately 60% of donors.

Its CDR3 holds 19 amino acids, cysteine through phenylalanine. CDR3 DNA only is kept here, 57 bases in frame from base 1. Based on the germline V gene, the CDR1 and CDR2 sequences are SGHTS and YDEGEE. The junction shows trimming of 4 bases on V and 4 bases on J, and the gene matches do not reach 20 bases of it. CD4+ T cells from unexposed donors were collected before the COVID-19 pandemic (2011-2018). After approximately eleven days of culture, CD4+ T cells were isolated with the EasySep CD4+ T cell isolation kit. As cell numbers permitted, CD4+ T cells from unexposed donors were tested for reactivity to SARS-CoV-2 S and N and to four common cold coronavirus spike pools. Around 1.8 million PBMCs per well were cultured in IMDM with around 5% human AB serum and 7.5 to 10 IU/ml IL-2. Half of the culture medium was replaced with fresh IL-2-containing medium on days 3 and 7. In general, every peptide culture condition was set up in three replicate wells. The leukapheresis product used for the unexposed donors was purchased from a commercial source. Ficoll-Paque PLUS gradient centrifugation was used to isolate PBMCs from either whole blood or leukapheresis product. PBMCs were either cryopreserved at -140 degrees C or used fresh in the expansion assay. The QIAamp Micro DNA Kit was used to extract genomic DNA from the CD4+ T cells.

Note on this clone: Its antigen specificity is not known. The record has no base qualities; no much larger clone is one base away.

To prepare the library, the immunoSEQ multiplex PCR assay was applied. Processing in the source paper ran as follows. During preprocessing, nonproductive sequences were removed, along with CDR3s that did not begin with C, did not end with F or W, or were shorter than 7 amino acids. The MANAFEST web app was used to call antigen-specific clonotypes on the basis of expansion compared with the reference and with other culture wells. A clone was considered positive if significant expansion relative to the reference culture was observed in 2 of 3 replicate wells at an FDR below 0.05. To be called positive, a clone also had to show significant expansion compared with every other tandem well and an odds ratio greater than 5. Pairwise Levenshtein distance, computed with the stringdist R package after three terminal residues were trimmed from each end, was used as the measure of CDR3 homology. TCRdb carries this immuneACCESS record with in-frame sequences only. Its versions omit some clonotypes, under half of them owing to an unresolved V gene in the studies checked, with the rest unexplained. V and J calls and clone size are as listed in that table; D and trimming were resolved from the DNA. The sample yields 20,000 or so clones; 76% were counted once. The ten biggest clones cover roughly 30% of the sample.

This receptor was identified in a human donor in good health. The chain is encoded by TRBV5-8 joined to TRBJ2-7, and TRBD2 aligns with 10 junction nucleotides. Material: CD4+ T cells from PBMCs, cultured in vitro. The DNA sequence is TGTGCCAGCAGCCTCAAGAAAGGACTAGCGGTCCCCCGCGGGTACGAGCAGTACTTC. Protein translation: CASSLKKGLAVPRGYEQYF.